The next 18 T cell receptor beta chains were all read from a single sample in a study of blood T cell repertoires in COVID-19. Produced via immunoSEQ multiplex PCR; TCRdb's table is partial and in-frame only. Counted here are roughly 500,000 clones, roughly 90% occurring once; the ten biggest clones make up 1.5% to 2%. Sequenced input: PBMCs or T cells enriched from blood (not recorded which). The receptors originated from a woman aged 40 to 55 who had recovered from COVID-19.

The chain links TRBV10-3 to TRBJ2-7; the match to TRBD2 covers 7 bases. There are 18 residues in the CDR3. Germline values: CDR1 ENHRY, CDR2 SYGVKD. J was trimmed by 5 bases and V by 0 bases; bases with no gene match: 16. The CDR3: CAISESSGGGTPRHEQYF. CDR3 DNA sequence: TGTGCCATCAGTGAGTCGAGCGGCGGGGGAACCCCTAGGCACGAGCAGTACTTC.

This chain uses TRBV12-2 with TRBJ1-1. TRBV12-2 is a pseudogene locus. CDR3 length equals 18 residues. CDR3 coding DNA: TGTGCAAGTCGCTTAGTTACTCTTAAGAGGCAGATGAACACTGAAGCTTTCTTT. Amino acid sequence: CASRLVTLKRQMNTEAFF.

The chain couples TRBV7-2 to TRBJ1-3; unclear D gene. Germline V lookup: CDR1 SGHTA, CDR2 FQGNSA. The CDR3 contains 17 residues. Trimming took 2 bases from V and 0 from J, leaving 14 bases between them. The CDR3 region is CASSLMLAVISGNTIYF. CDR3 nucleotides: TGTGCCAGCAGCTTAATGTTGGCGGTGATCTCTGGAAACACCATATATTTT.

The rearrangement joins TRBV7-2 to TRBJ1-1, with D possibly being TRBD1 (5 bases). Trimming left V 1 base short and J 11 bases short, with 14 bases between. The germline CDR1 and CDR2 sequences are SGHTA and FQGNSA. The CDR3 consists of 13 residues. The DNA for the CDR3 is TGTGCCAGCAGCTTAGACAAACAGGATGTTGCTTTCTTT. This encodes CASSLDKQDVAFF.

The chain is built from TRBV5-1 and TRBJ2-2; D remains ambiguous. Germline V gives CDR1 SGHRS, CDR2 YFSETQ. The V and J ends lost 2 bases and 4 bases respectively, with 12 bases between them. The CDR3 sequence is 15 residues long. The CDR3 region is CASSLGEARTGELFF. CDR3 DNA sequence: TGCGCCAGCAGCTTAGGTGAGGCCCGCACCGGGGAGCTGTTTTTT.

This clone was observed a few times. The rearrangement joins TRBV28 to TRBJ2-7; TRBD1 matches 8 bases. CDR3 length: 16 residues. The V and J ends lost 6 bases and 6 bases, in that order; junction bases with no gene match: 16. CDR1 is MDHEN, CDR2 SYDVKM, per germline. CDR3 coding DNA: TGTGCCAGCAGCCGTCGGGGGACAGGTGTTTTCTCCGAGCAGTACTTC. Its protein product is CASSRRGTGVFSEQYF.

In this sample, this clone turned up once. The CDR3 DNA is TGTGCCAGCGGCGCCCAGGGAATGAATGAAAAACTGTTTTTT. Translation gives CASGAQGMNEKLFF. This chain joins TRBV2 and TRBJ1-4; D possibly corresponds to TRBD1 (5 bases). Germline lookup yields CDR1 SNHLY and CDR2 FYNNEI. The CDR3 has 14 residues. Trimming stripped 8 bases from V and 5 bases from J, with 15 bases between.

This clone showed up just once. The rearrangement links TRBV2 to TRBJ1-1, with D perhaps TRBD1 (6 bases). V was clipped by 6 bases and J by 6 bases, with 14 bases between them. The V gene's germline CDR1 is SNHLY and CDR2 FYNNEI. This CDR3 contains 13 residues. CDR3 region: CASRLRGASEAFF. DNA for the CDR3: TGTGCCAGCAGACTTCGGGGGGCTTCTGAAGCTTTCTTT.

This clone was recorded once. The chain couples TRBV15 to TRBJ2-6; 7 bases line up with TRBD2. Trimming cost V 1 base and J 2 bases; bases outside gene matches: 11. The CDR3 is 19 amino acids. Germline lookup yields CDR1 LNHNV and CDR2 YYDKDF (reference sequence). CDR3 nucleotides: TGTGCCACCAGCAGAGGCCCGGGGAGGGGTCGGACTGGGGCCAACGTCCTGACTTTC. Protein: CATSRGPGRGRTGANVLTF.

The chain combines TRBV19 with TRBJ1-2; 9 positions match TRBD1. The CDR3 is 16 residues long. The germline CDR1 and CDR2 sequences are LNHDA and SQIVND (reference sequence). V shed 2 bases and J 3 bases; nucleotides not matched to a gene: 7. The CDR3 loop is CASSIRGRTGDYGYTF. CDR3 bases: TGTGCCAGTAGTATAAGGGGTAGGACAGGGGACTATGGCTACACCTTC.

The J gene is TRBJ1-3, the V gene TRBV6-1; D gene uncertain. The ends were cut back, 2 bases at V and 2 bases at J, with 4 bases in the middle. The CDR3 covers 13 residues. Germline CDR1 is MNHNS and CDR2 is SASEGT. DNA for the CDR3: TGTGCCAGCAGTGAAACACCTGGAAACACCATATATTTT. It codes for CASSETPGNTIYF.

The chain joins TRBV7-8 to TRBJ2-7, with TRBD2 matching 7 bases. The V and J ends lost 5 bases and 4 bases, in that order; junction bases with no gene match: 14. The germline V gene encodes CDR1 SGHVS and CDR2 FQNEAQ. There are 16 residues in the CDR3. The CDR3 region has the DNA TGTGCCAGCAGCCTACTAACCTCAGCGGGAAGGTACGAGCAGTACTTC. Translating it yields CASSLLTSAGRYEQYF.

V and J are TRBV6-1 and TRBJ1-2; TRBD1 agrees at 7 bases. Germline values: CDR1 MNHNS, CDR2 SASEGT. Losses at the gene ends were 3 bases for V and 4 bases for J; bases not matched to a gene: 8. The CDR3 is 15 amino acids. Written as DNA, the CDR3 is TGTGCCAGCAGTGAGGGGACAGTGGCGGTCTATGGCTACACCTTC. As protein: CASSEGTVAVYGYTF.

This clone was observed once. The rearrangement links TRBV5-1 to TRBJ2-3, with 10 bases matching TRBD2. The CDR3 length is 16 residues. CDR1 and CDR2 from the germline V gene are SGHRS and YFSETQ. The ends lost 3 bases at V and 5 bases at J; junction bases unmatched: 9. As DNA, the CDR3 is TGCGCCAGCAGCTCGCGAGCGGGAGGGGGTGGAGATACGCAGTATTTT. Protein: CASSSRAGGGGDTQYF.

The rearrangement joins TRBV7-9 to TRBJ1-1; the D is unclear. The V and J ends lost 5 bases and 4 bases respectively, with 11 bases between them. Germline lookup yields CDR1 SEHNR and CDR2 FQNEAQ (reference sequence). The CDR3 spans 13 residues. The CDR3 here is CASSLGETTEAFF. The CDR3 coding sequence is TGTGCCAGCAGCCTCGGGGAGACCACTGAAGCTTTCTTT.

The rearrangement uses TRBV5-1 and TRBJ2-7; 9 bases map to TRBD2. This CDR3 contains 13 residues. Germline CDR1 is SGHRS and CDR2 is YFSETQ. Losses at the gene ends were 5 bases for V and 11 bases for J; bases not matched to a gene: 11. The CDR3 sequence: CASRGREGESEYF. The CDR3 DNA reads TGCGCCAGCAGGGGGCGGGAGGGTGAATCGGAGTACTTC.

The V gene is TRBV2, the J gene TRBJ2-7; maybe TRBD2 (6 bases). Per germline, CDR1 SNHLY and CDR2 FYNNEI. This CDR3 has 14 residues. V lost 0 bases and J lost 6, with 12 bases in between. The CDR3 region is CASSEAQWRGEQYF. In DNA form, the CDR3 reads TGTGCCAGCAGTGAAGCGCAGTGGCGGGGCGAGCAGTACTTC.

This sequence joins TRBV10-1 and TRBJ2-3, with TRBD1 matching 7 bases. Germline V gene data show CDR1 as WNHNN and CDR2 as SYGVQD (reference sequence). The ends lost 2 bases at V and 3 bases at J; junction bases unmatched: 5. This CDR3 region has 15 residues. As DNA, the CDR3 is TGCGCCAGCAGTGAGAGGTCAGGGGGAACAGATACGCAGTATTTT. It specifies CASSERSGGTDTQYF.